The 30 T cell receptor beta chains listed next were all sequenced from one sample in a study of T cell repertoires in cytomegalovirus infection. Their specific antigens are unknown. Each CDR3 protein is one row after TCRdb ran MiXCR on the reads. Here the sample spans a few hundred thousand distinct CDR3 sequences, 35% to 50% being singletons. This specimen was cultured PBMCs, taken from culture after CMV antigen stimulation. Receptors were obtained from a human donor in good health (CMV status not recorded). Some clones in this sample may be carry-over from other donors' samples.

The rearrangement uses TRBV12-3 or TRBV12-4 and TRBJ2-7; D is unresolved. Trimming cost V 7 bases and J 2 bases, with 12 bases left between them. The CDR3 has 13 amino acids. The CDR3 loop is CASTSLGTYEQYF. CDR3 DNA sequence: TGTGCCAGCACCTCCTTGGGGACCTACGAGCAGTACTTC.

This clonotype has just a few counts. The chain recombines TRBV10-3 with TRBJ1-1, with D perhaps matching TRBD1 (5 bases). Trimming stripped 0 bases from V and 4 bases from J, with 12 bases between. This CDR3 is built from 15 residues. Germline CDR1 is ENHRY and CDR2 is SYGVKD. CDR3 sequence (DNA): TGTGCCATCAGTGAGTCGACGCGGCAGGGCACTGAAGCTTTCTTT. Protein product: CAISESTRQGTEAFF.

The chain combines TRBV7-6 with TRBJ2-1, with 9 bases aligning to TRBD1. Germline V CDR1 and CDR2: SGHVS, FNYEAQ. CDR3 size: 15 residues. V trimming: 2 bases; J trimming: 5 bases; junction bases outside the gene matches: 4. The CDR3 is CASSLQDRGNNEQFF. The CDR3 nucleotides are TGTGCCAGCAGCTTACAGGACAGGGGTAACAATGAGCAGTTCTTC.

The genes are TRBV7-9 and TRBJ2-7; 7 bases are shared with TRBD1. The trim removed 4 bases at V and 3 bases at J, leaving 6 bases unmatched. The germline CDR1 and CDR2 sequences are SEHNR and FQNEAQ (reference sequence). The CDR3 covers 14 residues. CDR3 DNA sequence: TGTGCCAGCAGCTCCCGCTGGGACAGCTACGAGCAGTACTTC. This codes for CASSSRWDSYEQYF. Complete variable domain (other parts from reference TRBV7-9 and TRBJ2-7): DTGVSQNPRHKITKRGQNVTFRCDPISEHNRLYWYRQTLGQGPEFLTYFQNEAQLEKSRLLSDRFSAERPKGSFSTLEIQRTEQGDSAMYLCASSSRWDSYEQYFGPGTRLTVT.

The table lists this clonotype with many counts. This chain links TRBV12-3 or TRBV12-4 with TRBJ1-4; TRBD1 is a possible D gene (6 bases). CDR3 length: 13 residues. The V and J ends lost 8 bases and 8 bases respectively, with 15 bases between them. This chain's CDR3 is CASAWGTSEKLFF. In nucleotides, the CDR3 is TGTGCCAGCGCCTGGGGGACATCAGAAAAACTGTTTTTT.

There are many counts of this clonotype. J is TRBJ1-5 and V is TRBV12-3 or TRBV12-4; weak D call: TRBD1 (5 bases). Trimming took off 6 bases at V and 6 bases at J, with 9 bases between the two ends. This CDR3 has 12 residues. In nucleotides, the CDR3 is TGTGCCAGCAGCCCAAGGGGTCAGCCCCAGCATTTT. It yields the protein CASSPRGQPQHF.

V usage is TRBV7-9 and J usage is TRBJ2-5; D uncertain. CDR3 length: 10 residues. Germline CDR1 SEHNR, CDR2 FQNEAQ (reference sequence). Trimming took 10 bases from V and 3 from J, leaving 6 bases between them. The CDR3 sequence: CATEKETQYF. The CDR3 DNA reads TGTGCCACCGAAAAAGAGACCCAGTACTTC.

This clonotype was detected only once. The chain links TRBV7-2 to TRBJ2-7, with D tentatively TRBD1 or TRBD2 (6 bases each). Trimming took off 8 bases at V and 3 bases at J, with 14 bases between the two ends. This CDR3 is built from 13 residues. The germline gives CDR1 SGHTA, CDR2 FQGNSA. The CDR3 loop is CASGKGGGYEQYF. For the CDR3, the DNA is TGTGCCAGCGGCAAGGGGGGAGGCTACGAGCAGTACTTC.

The V and J genes are TRBV20-1 and TRBJ2-7, with unresolved D. V was shortened by 3 bases and J by 4 bases, with 13 bases between the two germline ends. Germline CDR1 is DFQATT and CDR2 is SNEGSKA (reference sequence). The length of the CDR3 is 13 residues. The CDR3 nucleotides read TGCAGTGCTAGGCCCCAGTGGGGATACGAGCAGTACTTC. Its protein product is CSARPQWGYEQYF.

This chain links TRBV25-1 with TRBJ2-1; 8 nucleotides line up with TRBD1. CDR1 MGHDK and CDR2 SYGVNS come from the germline V gene. J gave up 7 bases and V 5 bases, and 13 bases lay outside the gene matches. This CDR3 comprises 16 residues. CDR3: CASSTTRTGIRNEQFF. The CDR3 DNA reads TGTGCCAGCAGTACGACCCGGACAGGGATAAGGAATGAGCAGTTCTTC.

The chain employs TRBV7-2 and TRBJ1-6; D unresolved. V lost 3 bases and J lost 14, with 8 bases in between. Germline V lookup: CDR1 SGHTA, CDR2 FQGNSA. The CDR3 runs 11 residues. CDR3 sequence reads: CASSFPGSLHF. CDR3 sequence (DNA): TGTGCCAGCAGCTTCCCGGGGTCCCTCCACTTT.

The V and J genes are TRBV15 and TRBJ1-4; D is uncertain. In germline, CDR1 is LNHNV, CDR2 YYDKDF (reference sequence). Trimming pared 5 bases from V and 8 bases from J, leaving 21 bases between. This CDR3 is built from 16 residues. The DNA for the CDR3 is TGTGCCACCAGCGGAAACCGGATCCACGTTAGGGAAAAACTGTTTTTT. Translating it yields CATSGNRIHVREKLFF.

The V call is TRBV7-2, the J call TRBJ2-2; possibly TRBD1 or TRBD2 for D (5 bases each). The CDR3 length is 16 residues. V was trimmed by 5 bases and J by 0 bases, leaving 13 bases between them. Germline lookup yields CDR1 SGHTA and CDR2 FQGNSA. The CDR3 DNA sequence: TGTGCCAGCAGCCCGAGGGGCCTAGCGAACACCGGGGAGCTGTTTTTT. Translated: CASSPRGLANTGELFF.

This clonotype was counted a few times. The V gene is TRBV7-2, the J gene TRBJ1-5; D uncertain. The CDR3 contains 13 residues. V gave up 1 base and J gave up 3 bases, with 4 bases separating them. CDR1 is SGHTA, CDR2 FQGNSA, per germline. The CDR3 DNA reads TGTGCCAGCAGCTTAGTAGTCAATCAGCCCCAGCATTTT. Its translation: CASSLVVNQPQHF.

The chain uses TRBV7-4 and TRBJ1-4, with 7 bases aligning to TRBD1. This CDR3 has 15 residues. Per the germline V gene, CDR1 is SGHVT and CDR2 is SQSDAQ. Trimming cost V 5 bases and J 7 bases; bases outside gene matches: 10. CDR3: CASSPGTVVAEKLFF. The CDR3 region has the DNA TGTGCCAGCAGCCCAGGGACAGTGGTTGCTGAAAAACTGTTTTTT.

This chain joins TRBV11-2 and TRBJ1-4; D call uncertain. Germline V gives CDR1 SGHAT, CDR2 FQNNGV. The CDR3 has 14 residues. Trimming shortened V by 4 bases and J by 3 bases, and 9 bases separated the two germline ends. The CDR3 nucleotides are TGTGCCAGCAGCTCGTGGCGGGCTAATGAAAAACTGTTTTTT. Translation: CASSSWRANEKLFF.

The chain is built from TRBV11-2 and TRBJ2-1; 10 nucleotides align to TRBD2. The junction had 8 bases not matched to a gene; V was cut back by 4 bases and J by 5 bases. The CDR3 is made up of 16 amino acids. Germline CDR1 reads SGHAT; CDR2 reads FQNNGV. CDR3 loop: CASSSRSLAGDNEQFF. CDR3 DNA sequence: TGTGCCAGCAGCTCCAGGTCTCTAGCGGGAGACAATGAGCAGTTCTTC.

V usage is TRBV20-1 and J usage is TRBJ1-2; unclear D gene. The CDR3 sequence is 12 residues long. The germline CDR1 and CDR2 sequences are DFQATT and SNEGSKA (reference sequence). V lost 5 bases, J lost 4 bases, and 11 bases lay in between. CDR3 nucleotide sequence: TGCAGTGCTCGGGAGGCTCCCTATGGCTACACCTTC. Its translation is CSAREAPYGYTF.

The chain recombines TRBV12-3 or TRBV12-4 with TRBJ1-5; no clear D gene. The CDR3 loop spans 18 amino acids. Trimming removed 3 bases from V and 6 bases from J, with 24 bases in between. CDR3 protein: CASSFPQEQSFYGQPQHF. CDR3 DNA: TGTGCCAGCAGTTTTCCCCAAGAACAGTCATTCTATGGTCAGCCCCAGCATTTT.

V usage is TRBV6-1 and J usage is TRBJ2-7; D might be TRBD2 (6 bases). Germline values: CDR1 MNHNS, CDR2 SASEGT. The CDR3 totals 14 residues. V was pared by 5 bases and J by 1 base, with 12 bases between. CDR3 amino acids: CASSLREPSYEQYF. The CDR3, as DNA: TGTGCCAGCAGTCTCCGGGAGCCGTCCTACGAGCAGTACTTC.

The chain has TRBV7-6 and TRBJ2-1, with TRBD1 identical over 7 bases. Germline CDR1 reads SGHVS; CDR2 reads FNYEAQ. J lost 5 bases, V lost 6 bases, and 7 bases had no gene match. The CDR3 length is 14 residues. Here the CDR3 reads CASSPGTVDNEQFF. Here the CDR3 DNA reads TGTGCCAGCAGTCCCGGGACAGTAGACAATGAGCAGTTCTTC.

There are a few counts of this clonotype. J is TRBJ2-2 and V is TRBV2; D is undetermined. Deletions cut 4 bases from V and 1 base from J, with 7 bases between. CDR1 and CDR2 from the germline V gene are SNHLY and FYNNEI. This CDR3 spans 14 amino acids. The CDR3 DNA sequence: TGTGCCAGCAGTGGGACGGGGAACACCGGGGAGCTGTTTTTT. It specifies CASSGTGNTGELFF.

This clonotype was seen more than once but under ten times. The chain couples TRBV2 to TRBJ2-3, with 10 nucleotides matching TRBD1. The CDR3 runs 15 residues. The V segment lost 5 bases and the J segment 5 bases; nucleotides outside the gene matches: 7. Per the germline V gene, CDR1 is SNHLY and CDR2 is FYNNEI. The CDR3 here is CASSSDRGLGDTQYF. The CDR3 coding sequence is TGTGCCAGCAGTTCCGACAGGGGGCTTGGAGATACGCAGTATTTT.

The rearrangement joins TRBV7-9 to TRBJ2-5; 7 nucleotides agree with TRBD2. Germline CDR1 SEHNR, CDR2 FQNEAQ (reference sequence). The CDR3 is 16 residues long. J gave up 5 bases and V 1 base, and 10 bases lay outside the gene matches. The CDR3 region is CASSLVAGPFPETQYF. The CDR3 DNA follows: TGTGCCAGCAGCTTAGTAGCGGGTCCCTTCCCCGAGACCCAGTACTTC.

This chain links TRBV12-3 or TRBV12-4 with TRBJ2-3; D may be TRBD1 (8 bases). Trimming pared 5 bases from V and 5 bases from J, leaving 17 bases between. This CDR3 contains 15 residues. CDR3 sequence: CASSPQGASGDTQYF. For the CDR3, the DNA is TGTGCCAGCAGTCCCCAGGGGGCTAGCGGAGATACGCAGTATTTT.

The V and J genes are TRBV6-6 and TRBJ2-7, with 8 positions matching TRBD1. The CDR3 contains 15 residues. Germline CDR1 reads MNHNY; CDR2 reads SVGAGI (reference sequence). V shed 6 bases and J 3 bases; nucleotides not matched to a gene: 10. The CDR3 DNA reads as TGTGCCAGCAGCGAAGGGACAGGTCTTCGCTACGAGCAGTACTTC. It encodes CASSEGTGLRYEQYF.

V gene TRBV7-2 combines with J gene TRBJ2-5; TRBD2 agrees at 7 bases. With V trimmed by 7 bases and J by 7 bases, 15 bases remained unmatched. Germline CDR1 reads SGHTA; CDR2 reads FQGNSA. This CDR3 is built from 15 residues. In DNA, the CDR3 is TGTGCCAGCAAAGGGGCTAGCGGTAGAATAGGGACCCAGTACTTC. Amino acids: CASKGASGRIGTQYF. Complete variable domain (other parts from reference TRBV7-2 and TRBJ2-5): GAGVSQSPSNKVTEKGKDVELRCDPISGHTALYWYRQSLGQGLEFLIYFQGNSAPDKSGLPSDRFSAERTGGSVSTLTIQRTQQEDSAVYLCASKGASGRIGTQYFGPGTRLLVL.

V is TRBV9 and J is TRBJ1-1, with D uncertain. The CDR3 runs 16 residues. V lost 0 bases, J lost 9 bases, and 21 bases lay in between. Germline V CDR1 and CDR2: SGDLS, YYNGEE. The CDR3 region is CASSVDPLPATTQAFF. CDR3 sequence (DNA): TGTGCCAGCAGCGTAGATCCCCTGCCAGCCACAACCCAAGCTTTCTTT.

The DNA for the CDR3 is TGCAGTGCCCCCGCGGGGGGCTCGGGGAACACTGAAGCTTTCTTT. This sequence encodes CSAPAGGSGNTEAFF. The chain combines TRBV20-1 with TRBJ1-1, with D possibly being TRBD1 (6 bases). The CDR3 is 15 residues long. Germline V gene sequence: CDR1 DFQATT, CDR2 SNEGSKA (reference sequence). V was shortened by 6 bases and J by 1 base, with 18 bases between the two germline ends.

This clonotype has a count of ten or more. The chain carries TRBV7-2 and TRBJ2-3, with 8 bases identical to TRBD2. Trimming removed 3 bases from V and 1 base from J; junction bases left unmatched: 3. The CDR3 sequence is 15 residues long. Germline V gives CDR1 SGHTA, CDR2 FQGNSA. The CDR3, as DNA: TGTGCCAGCAGCTTGGGGGGACTAGGCACAGATACGCAGTATTTT. This sequence encodes CASSLGGLGTDTQYF. Variable domain in full (rest from reference TRBV7-2 and TRBJ2-3): GAGVSQSPSNKVTEKGKDVELRCDPISGHTALYWYRQSLGQGLEFLIYFQGNSAPDKSGLPSDRFSAERTGGSVSTLTIQRTQQEDSAVYLCASSLGGLGTDTQYFGPGTRLTVL.